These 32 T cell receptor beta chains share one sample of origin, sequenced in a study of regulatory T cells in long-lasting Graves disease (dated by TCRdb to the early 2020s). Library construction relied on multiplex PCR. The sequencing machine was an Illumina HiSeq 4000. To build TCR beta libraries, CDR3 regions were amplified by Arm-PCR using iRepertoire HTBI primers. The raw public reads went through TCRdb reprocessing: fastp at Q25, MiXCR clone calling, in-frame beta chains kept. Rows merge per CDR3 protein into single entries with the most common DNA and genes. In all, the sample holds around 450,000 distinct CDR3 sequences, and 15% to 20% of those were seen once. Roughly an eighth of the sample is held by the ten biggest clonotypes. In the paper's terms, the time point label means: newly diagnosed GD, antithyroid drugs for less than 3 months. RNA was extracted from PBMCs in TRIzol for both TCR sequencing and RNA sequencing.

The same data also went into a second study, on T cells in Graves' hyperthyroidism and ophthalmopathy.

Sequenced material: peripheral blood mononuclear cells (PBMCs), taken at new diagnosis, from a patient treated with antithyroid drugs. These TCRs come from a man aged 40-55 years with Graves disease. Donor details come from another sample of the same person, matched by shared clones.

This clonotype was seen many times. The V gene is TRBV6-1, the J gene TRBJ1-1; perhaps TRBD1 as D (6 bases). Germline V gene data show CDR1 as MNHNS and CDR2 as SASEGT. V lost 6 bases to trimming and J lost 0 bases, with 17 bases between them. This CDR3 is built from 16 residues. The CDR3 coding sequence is TGTGCCAGCAGCACCCCATGGCAGGGGATGAACACTGAAGCTTTCTTT. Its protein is CASSTPWQGMNTEAFF.

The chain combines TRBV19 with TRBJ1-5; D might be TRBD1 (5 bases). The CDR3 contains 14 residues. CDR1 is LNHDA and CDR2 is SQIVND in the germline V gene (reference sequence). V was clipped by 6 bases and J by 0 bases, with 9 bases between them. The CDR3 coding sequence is TGTGCCAGTAGGCCAGGGCCTAGCAATCAGCCCCAGCATTTT. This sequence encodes CASRPGPSNQPQHF.

Here the CDR3 reads CSAGGGNWNYGYTF. Here the CDR3 DNA reads TGCAGCGCTGGAGGGGGGAATTGGAACTATGGCTACACCTTC. The chain has TRBV29-1 and TRBJ1-2; D perhaps matches TRBD1 (6 bases). CDR3 length: 14 residues. Trimming cost V 7 bases and J 2 bases, with 17 bases left between them. The germline V gene encodes CDR1 SQVTM and CDR2 ANQGSEA.

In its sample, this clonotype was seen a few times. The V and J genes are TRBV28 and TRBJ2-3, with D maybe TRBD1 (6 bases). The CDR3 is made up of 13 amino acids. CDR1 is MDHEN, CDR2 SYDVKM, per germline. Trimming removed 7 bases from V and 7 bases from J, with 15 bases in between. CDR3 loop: CASILSGTNTQYF. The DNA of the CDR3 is TGTGCCAGCATTTTGAGTGGGACAAATACGCAGTATTTT.

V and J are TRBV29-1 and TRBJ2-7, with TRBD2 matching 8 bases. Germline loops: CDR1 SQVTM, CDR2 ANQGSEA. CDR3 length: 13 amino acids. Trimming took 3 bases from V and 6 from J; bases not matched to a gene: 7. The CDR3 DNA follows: TGCAGCGTTGACGGGAGGGCCGATAGCGAGCAGTACTTC. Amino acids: CSVDGRADSEQYF.

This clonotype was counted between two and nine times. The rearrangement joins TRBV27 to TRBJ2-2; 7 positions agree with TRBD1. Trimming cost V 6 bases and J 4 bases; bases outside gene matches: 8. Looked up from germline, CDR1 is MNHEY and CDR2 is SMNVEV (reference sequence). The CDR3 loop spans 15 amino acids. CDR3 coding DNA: TGTGCCAGCAGCTCGGACAGGCGAACCACCGGGGAGCTGTTTTTT. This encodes CASSSDRRTTGELFF.

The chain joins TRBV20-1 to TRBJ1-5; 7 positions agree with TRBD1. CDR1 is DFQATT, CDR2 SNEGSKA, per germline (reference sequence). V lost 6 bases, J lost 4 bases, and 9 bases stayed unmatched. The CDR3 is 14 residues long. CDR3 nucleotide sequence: TGCAGTGCGCGAACAGGGGCCCTTAATCAGCCCCAGCATTTT. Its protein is CSARTGALNQPQHF.

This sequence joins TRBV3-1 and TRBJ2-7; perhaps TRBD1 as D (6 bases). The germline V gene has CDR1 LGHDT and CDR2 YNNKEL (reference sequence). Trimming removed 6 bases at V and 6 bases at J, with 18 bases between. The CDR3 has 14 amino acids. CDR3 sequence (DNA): TGTGCCAGCAGTCGCCACGGCGGCAGGGGCGAGCAGTACTTC. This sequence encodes CASSRHGGRGEQYF.

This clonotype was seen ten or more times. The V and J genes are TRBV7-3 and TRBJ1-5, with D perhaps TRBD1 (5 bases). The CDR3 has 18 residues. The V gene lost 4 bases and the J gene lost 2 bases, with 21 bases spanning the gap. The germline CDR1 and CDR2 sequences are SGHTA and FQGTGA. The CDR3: CASSSTAPPPVGNQPQHF. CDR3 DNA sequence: TGTGCCAGCAGCTCGACAGCCCCTCCTCCGGTCGGCAATCAGCCCCAGCATTTT.

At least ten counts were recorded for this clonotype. The CDR3 nucleotides read TGTGCCACCAGCAGAGGGACGCTTCAGCGCAATGAGCAGTTCTTC. This encodes CATSRGTLQRNEQFF. The J gene is TRBJ2-1, the V gene TRBV15; D is unresolved. Germline V gives CDR1 LNHNV, CDR2 YYDKDF (reference sequence). Deletions cut 1 base from V and 6 bases from J, with 13 bases between. CDR3 length: 15 residues.

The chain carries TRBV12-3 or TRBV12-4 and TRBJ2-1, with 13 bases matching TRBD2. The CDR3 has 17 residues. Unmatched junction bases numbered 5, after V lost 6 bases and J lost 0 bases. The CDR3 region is CASSGLAGVHSYNEQFF. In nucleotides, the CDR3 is TGTGCCAGCAGCGGACTAGCGGGAGTTCACTCCTACAATGAGCAGTTCTTC.

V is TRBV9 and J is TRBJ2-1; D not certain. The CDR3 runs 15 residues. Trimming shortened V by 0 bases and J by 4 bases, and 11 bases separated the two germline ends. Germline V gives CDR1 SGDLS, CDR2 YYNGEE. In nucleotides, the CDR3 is TGTGCCAGCAGCGTAGCGTGGGGTCCTTACAATGAGCAGTTCTTC. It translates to CASSVAWGPYNEQFF.

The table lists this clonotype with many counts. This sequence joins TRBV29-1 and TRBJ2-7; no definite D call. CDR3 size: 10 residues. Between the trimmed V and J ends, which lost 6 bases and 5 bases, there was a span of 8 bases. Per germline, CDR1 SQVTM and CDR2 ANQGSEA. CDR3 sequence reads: CSVLYDEQYF. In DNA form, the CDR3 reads TGCAGCGTCCTCTACGACGAGCAGTACTTC.

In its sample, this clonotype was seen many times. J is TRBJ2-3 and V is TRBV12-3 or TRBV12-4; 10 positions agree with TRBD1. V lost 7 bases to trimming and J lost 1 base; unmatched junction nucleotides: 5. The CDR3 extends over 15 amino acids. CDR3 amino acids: CASNRGTGGTDTQYF. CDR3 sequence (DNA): TGTGCCAGCAATAGGGGGACAGGGGGCACAGATACGCAGTATTTT.

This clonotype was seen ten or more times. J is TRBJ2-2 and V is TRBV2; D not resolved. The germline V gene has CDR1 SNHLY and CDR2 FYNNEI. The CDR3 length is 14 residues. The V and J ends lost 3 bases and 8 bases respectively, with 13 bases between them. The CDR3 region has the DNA TGTGCCAGCAGTGATCGCTCAATGGGTGGGGAGCTGTTTTTT. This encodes CASSDRSMGGELFF.

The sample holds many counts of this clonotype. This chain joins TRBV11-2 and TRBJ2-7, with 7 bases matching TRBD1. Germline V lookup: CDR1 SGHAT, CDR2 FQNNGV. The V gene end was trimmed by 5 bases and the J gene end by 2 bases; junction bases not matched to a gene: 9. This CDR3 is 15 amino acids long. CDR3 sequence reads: CASSVYRGSTYEQYF. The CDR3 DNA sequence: TGTGCCAGCAGCGTTTACAGGGGCAGTACCTACGAGCAGTACTTC.

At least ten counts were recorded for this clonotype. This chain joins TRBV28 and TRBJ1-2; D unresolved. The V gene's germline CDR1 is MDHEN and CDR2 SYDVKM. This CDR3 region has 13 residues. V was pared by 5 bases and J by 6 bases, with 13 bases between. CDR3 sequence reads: CASSPTWGNGYTF. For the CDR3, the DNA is TGTGCCAGCAGTCCCACCTGGGGAAATGGCTACACCTTC.

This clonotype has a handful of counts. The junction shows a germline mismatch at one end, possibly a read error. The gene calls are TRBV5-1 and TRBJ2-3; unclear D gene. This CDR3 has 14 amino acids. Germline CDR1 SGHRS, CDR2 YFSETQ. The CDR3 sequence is CASSLRIRTDTQYF. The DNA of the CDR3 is TGTGCCAGCAGCTTGAGGATCCGGACAGATACGCAGTATTTT.

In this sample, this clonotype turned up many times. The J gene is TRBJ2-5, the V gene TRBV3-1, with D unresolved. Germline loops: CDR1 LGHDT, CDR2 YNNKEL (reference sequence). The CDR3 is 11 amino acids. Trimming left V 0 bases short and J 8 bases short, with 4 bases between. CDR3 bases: TGTGCCAGCAGCCAAGAGGGAACCCAGTACTTC. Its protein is CASSQEGTQYF.

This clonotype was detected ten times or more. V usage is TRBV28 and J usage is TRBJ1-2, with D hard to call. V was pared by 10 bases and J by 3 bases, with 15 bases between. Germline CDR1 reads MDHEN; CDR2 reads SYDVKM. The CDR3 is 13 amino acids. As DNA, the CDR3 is TGTGCCACAAATGGCAGCCCGGACTATGGCTACACCTTC. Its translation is CATNGSPDYGYTF.

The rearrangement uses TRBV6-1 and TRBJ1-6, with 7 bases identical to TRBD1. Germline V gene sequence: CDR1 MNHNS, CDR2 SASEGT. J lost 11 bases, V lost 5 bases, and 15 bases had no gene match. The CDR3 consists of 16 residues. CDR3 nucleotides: TGTGCCAGCAGTCCCCCTTGGACAGGAGCCCTCCCACCCCTCCACTTT. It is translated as CASSPPWTGALPPLHF.

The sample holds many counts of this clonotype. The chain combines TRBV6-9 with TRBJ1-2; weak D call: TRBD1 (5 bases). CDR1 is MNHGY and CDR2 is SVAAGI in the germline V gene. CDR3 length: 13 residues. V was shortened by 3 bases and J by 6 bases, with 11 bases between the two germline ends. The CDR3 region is CASSYSRVNGYTF. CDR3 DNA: TGTGCCAGCAGTTACTCCAGGGTCAATGGCTACACCTTC.

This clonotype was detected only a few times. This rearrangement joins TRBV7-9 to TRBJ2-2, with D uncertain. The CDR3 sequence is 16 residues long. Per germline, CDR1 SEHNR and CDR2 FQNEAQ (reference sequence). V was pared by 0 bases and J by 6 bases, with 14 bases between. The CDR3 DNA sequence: TGTGCCAGCAGCTTAGCCACCCTGAACAACGCCGGGGAGCTGTTTTTT. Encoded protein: CASSLATLNNAGELFF.

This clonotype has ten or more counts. The CDR3 DNA sequence: TGTGCCAGCAGTAGGGGACTAGCGGGAGGCTTCTCCTACGAGCAGTACTTC. Its translation: CASSRGLAGGFSYEQYF. The chain joins TRBV27 to TRBJ2-7; the match to TRBD2 covers 15 bases. CDR3 length: 17 amino acids. The junction had 5 bases not matched to a gene; V was cut back by 5 bases and J by 0 bases. The V gene's germline CDR1 is MNHEY and CDR2 SMNVEV (reference sequence).

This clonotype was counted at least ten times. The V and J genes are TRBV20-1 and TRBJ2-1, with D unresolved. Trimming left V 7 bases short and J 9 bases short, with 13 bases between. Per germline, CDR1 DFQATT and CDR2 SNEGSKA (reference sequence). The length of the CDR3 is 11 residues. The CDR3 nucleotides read TGCAGTGTCATAGAGTTGGGTGAGCAGTTCTTC. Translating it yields CSVIELGEQFF.

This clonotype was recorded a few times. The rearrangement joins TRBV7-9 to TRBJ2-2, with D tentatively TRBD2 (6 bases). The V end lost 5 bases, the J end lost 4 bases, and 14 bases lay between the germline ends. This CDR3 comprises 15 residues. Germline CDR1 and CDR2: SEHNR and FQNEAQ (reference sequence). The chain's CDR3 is CASSPRAGSTGELFF. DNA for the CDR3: TGTGCCAGCAGCCCACGGGCGGGAAGCACCGGGGAGCTGTTTTTT.

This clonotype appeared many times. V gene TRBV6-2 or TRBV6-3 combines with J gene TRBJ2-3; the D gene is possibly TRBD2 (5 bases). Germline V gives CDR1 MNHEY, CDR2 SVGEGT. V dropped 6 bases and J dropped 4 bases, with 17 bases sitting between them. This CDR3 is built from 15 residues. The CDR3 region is CASRKVLAEPDTQYF. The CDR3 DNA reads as TGTGCCAGCAGGAAGGTTCTAGCCGAACCAGATACGCAGTATTTT.

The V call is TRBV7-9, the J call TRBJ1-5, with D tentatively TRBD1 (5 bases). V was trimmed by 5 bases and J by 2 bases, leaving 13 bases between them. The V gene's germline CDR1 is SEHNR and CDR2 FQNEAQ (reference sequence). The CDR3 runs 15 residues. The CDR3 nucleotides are TGTGCCAGCAGCGCGGCTAGGGGTGGCAATCAGCCCCAGCATTTT. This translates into CASSAARGGNQPQHF.

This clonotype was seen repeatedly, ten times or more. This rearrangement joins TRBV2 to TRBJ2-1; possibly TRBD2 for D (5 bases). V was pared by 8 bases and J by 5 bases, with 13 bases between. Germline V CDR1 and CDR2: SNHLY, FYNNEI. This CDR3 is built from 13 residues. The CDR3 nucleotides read TGTGCCAGCGGCAACGGGATGAACAATGAGCAGTTCTTC. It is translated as CASGNGMNNEQFF.

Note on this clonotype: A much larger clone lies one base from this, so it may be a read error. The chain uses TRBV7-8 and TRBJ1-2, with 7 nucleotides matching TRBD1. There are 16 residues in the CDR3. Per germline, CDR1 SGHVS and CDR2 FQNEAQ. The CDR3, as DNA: TGTGCCGGCAGCTTAGACTCGACAGGGTCCCCCTATGGCTACACCTTC. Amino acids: CAGSLDSTGSPYGYTF. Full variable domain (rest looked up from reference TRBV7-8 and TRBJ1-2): GAGVSQSPRYKVAKRGQDVALRCDPISGHVSLFWYQQALGQGPEFLTYFQNEAQLDKSGLPSDRFFAERPEGSVSTLKIQRTQQEDSAVYLCAGSLDSTGSPYGYTFGSGTRLTVV.

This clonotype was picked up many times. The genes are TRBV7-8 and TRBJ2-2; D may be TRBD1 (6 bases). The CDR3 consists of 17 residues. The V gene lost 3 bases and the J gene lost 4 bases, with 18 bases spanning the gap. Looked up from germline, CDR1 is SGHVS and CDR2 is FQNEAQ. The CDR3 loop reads CASSFPRIRQATGELFF. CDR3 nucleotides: TGTGCCAGCAGCTTCCCCAGGATAAGACAGGCCACCGGGGAGCTGTTTTTT.

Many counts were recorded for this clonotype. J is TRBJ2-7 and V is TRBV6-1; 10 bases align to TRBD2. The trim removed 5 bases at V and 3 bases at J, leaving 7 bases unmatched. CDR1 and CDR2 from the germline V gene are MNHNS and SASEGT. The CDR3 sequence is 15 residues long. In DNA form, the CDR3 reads TGTGCCAGCAGTCTGCTAGCGGGGGTAGGCTACGAGCAGTACTTC. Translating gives CASSLLAGVGYEQYF.